The next 6 T cell receptor beta chains were all read from a single sample in a study of tumor-infiltrating lymphocytes in primary liver carcinoma (dated by TCRdb to about 2017). Sequencing instrument: Illumina HiSeq 2500. TCRbeta-specific cDNA was reverse-transcribed from 500 ng total RNA using a constant-region primer and ProtoScript II reverse transcriptase. Three nested multiplex PCR rounds, following a slightly modified ARM-PCR procedure, were used to build the TCRbeta libraries. Multiplex TRBV1-TRBV30 forward primers and a Cbeta reverse primer were used in the first two PCR rounds, each of which was run for around 10 cycles. TCRdb ran its own pipeline on the public reads, namely fastp trimming at Q25 and MiXCR clone calling, and kept in-frame beta chains. Identical CDR3 proteins give one entry, which carries the most common genes and DNA. Within this sample are roughly 100,000 distinct CDR3 sequences, with around two thirds of them counted one time only. The ten biggest clones cover more than 10% of the sample.

Total RNA and DNA were co-extracted from 20-30 mg of bulk tissue with the AllPrep DNA/RNA mini kit, without cell sorting. Material: liver tumor tissue from sampling region 2. Per the publication, the cell subset or site label means: tumor region T2, inferior pole. Receptor source: a woman in her fifties or sixties with primary liver carcinoma and hepatitis B virus infection.

Of note for this clonotype: Germline is not matched at one junction end, which may reflect a read error. This CDR3 is CASSPWTGMNTEAFF. The CDR3 region has the DNA TGTGCGAGCAGTCCGTGGACAGGGATGAACACTGAAGCTTTCTTT. V gene TRBV12-3 or TRBV12-4 combines with J gene TRBJ1-1, with 8 bases matching TRBD1. The CDR3 has 15 amino acids.

The chain is built from TRBV7-9 and TRBJ1-1; D call uncertain. V lost 1 base and J lost 1, with 13 bases in between. Germline V gives CDR1 SEHNR, CDR2 FQNEAQ (reference sequence). The CDR3 runs 16 residues. The CDR3 protein is CASSLGFRRKNTEAFF. The CDR3 DNA reads TGTGCCAGCAGCTTAGGGTTCCGCAGGAAGAACACTGAAGCTTTCTTT.

The V gene is TRBV7-2, the J gene TRBJ2-7; 9 bases map to TRBD1. The CDR3 is 15 amino acids. The trim removed 4 bases at V and 3 bases at J, leaving 7 bases unmatched. Germline V gene data show CDR1 as SGHTA and CDR2 as FQGNSA. CDR3 residues: CASSSQQGAIYEQYF. In nucleotides, the CDR3 is TGTGCCAGCAGCTCCCAACAGGGGGCGATCTACGAGCAGTACTTC.

Of note for this clonotype: At one end the junction does not follow the germline gene, possibly because of a read error. The V call is TRBV5-4, the J call TRBJ1-2, with 7 nucleotides matching TRBD1. The CDR3 covers 14 residues. In germline, CDR1 is SGHNT, CDR2 YYREEE (reference sequence). The CDR3 spells CASSPFDRAAGYTF. The CDR3, as DNA: TGCGCCAGCAGCCCCTTCGACAGGGCGGCTGGCTACACCTTC.

V and J are TRBV5-1 and TRBJ1-6; D is possibly TRBD1 (5 bases). This CDR3 has 16 residues. Germline-derived CDR1 and CDR2 are SGHRS and YFSETQ. CDR3 residues: CVSSFGGTIQDKALHF. The CDR3 coding sequence is TGCGTCAGTAGCTTTGGAGGGACTATCCAAGATAAGGCCCTCCACTTT.

A remark on this clonotype: Being one base from a much bigger clone, this may be a read error. The gene calls are TRBV12-3 or TRBV12-4 and TRBJ2-1; the match to TRBD2 covers 11 bases. The CDR3 totals 16 residues. The V segment lost 10 bases and the J segment 4 bases; nucleotides outside the gene matches: 12. The CDR3 is CAITKSGTSGYNEQFF. As DNA, the CDR3 is TGTGCCATCACGAAGTCTGGGACTAGCGGATACAATGAGCAGTTCTTC.